There are many counts of the clone carrying this T cell receptor beta chain. What it recognizes is unknown. Germline V CDR1 and CDR2: LNHDA, SQIVND (reference sequence). There are 12 residues in the CDR3. Trimming took 7 bases from V and 4 from J, leaving 8 bases between them. These data are taken from a study of early T cells in non-severe SARS-CoV-2 infection. Looking at the study overall: Sequenced bulk RNA came from whole blood that was unsorted, and chains were unpaired. Study-wide findings and caveats: The VDJdb matching leaned toward anti-spike CD8 responses and overlooked private and CD4 specificities.

The TCR library protocol attached unique molecular identifiers to the individual cDNA molecules. MiXCR, run by TCRdb on the 5' RACE reads, gives a single entry per CDR3 protein. The table shows under 45,000 distinct CDR3 sequences, with 5% to 5.5% occurring only once. The receptor was derived from an adult who was a healthcare worker with PCR-confirmed SARS-CoV-2 infection or an uninfected control (not recorded which). The source material was whole blood, sampled at baseline. The rearrangement joins TRBV19 to TRBJ1-5; tentatively, D is TRBD1 (6 bases). In DNA, the CDR3 is TGTGCCAGTAAACAGGGTAATCAGCCCCAGCATTTT. It specifies CASKQGNQPQHF.